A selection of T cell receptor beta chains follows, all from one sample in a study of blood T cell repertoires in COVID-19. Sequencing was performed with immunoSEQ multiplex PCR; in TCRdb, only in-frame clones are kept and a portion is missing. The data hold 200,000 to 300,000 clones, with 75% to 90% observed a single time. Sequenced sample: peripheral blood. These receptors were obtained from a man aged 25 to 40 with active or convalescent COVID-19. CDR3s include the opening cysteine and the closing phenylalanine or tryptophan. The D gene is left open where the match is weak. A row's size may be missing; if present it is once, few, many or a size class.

CDR3aa: CASSPNTKPTDTQYF; CDR3nt: TGTGCCAGCAGCCCGAACACGAAACCCACAGATACGCAGTATTTT; abundance: .; v_gene: TRBV11-2; j_gene: TRBJ2-3; d_gene: .
CDR3aa: CASSLDSGRRDTEAFF; CDR3nt: TGTGCCAGCAGCTTAGACTCTGGCAGGCGAGACACTGAAGCTTTCTTT; abundance: .; v_gene: TRBV7-2; j_gene: TRBJ1-1; d_gene: .
CDR3aa: CASSLDGGLVKNIQYF; CDR3nt: TGCGCCAGCAGCCTCGACGGGGGGCTTGTCAAAAACATTCAGTACTTC; abundance: .; v_gene: TRBV4-1; j_gene: TRBJ2-4; d_gene: .
CDR3aa: CASSQGQGFYNSPLHF; CDR3nt: TGTGCCAGCAGCCAGGGACAGGGCTTTTATAATTCACCCCTCCACTTT; abundance: .; v_gene: TRBV7-9; j_gene: TRBJ1-6; d_gene: TRBD1
CDR3aa: CASSITGNTEAFF; CDR3nt: TGTGCCAGCAGCATCACAGGGAACACTGAAGCTTTCTTT; abundance: .; v_gene: TRBV13; j_gene: TRBJ1-1; d_gene: .
CDR3aa: CASRREGGGRNEQFF; CDR3nt: TGTGCCAGCAGAAGAGAGGGTGGAGGTCGAAATGAGCAGTTCTTC; abundance: .; v_gene: TRBV6-5; j_gene: TRBJ2-1; d_gene: .
CDR3aa: CASSLEVGGVNEQYF; CDR3nt: TGTGCCAGCAGCTTGGAAGTTGGGGGGGTCAACGAGCAGTACTTC; abundance: once; v_gene: TRBV5-4; j_gene: TRBJ2-7; d_gene: TRBD2
CDR3aa: CASSMADRGNYGYTF; CDR3nt: TGTGCCAGTAGTATGGCGGACAGGGGGAACTATGGCTACACCTTC; abundance: .; v_gene: TRBV19; j_gene: TRBJ1-2; d_gene: TRBD1
CDR3aa: CASSLVGGSPEQFF; CDR3nt: TGTGCCAGCAGCTTAGTAGGTGGTAGCCCTGAGCAGTTCTTC; abundance: few; v_gene: TRBV7-2; j_gene: TRBJ2-1; d_gene: .
CDR3aa: CSVEGTVPEQYF; CDR3nt: TGCAGCGTTGAAGGGACAGTGCCCGAGCAGTACTTC; abundance: .; v_gene: TRBV29-1; j_gene: TRBJ2-7; d_gene: .
CDR3aa: CATSRGDRVGNTIYF; CDR3nt: TGTGCCACCAGCAGAGGAGACAGGGTCGGAAACACCATATATTTT; abundance: few; v_gene: TRBV15; j_gene: TRBJ1-3; d_gene: TRBD1
CDR3aa: CASRGGGRFNEAFF; CDR3nt: TGTGCCAGCAGGGGGGGAGGTCGGTTTAATGAAGCTTTCTTT; abundance: once; v_gene: TRBV6-5; j_gene: TRBJ1-1; d_gene: .
CDR3aa: CASSQRDRSSPLHF; CDR3nt: TGTGCCAGCTCACAAAGGGACAGGAGTTCACCCCTCCACTTT; abundance: .; v_gene: TRBV18; j_gene: TRBJ1-6; d_gene: TRBD1
CDR3aa: CASSPDPGQGPYNSPLHF; CDR3nt: TGTGCCAGCAGTCCTGACCCGGGACAGGGTCCCTATAATTCACCCCTCCACTTT; abundance: .; v_gene: TRBV27; j_gene: TRBJ1-6; d_gene: TRBD1
CDR3aa: CASTVSIQPQHF; CDR3nt: TGTGCCAGCACCGTTAGCATCCAGCCCCAGCATTTT; abundance: .; v_gene: TRBV5-4; j_gene: TRBJ1-5; d_gene: .
CDR3aa: CASSTGLGPGELFF; CDR3nt: TGCGCCAGCAGCACGGGACTTGGACCCGGGGAGCTGTTTTTT; abundance: once; v_gene: TRBV5-1; j_gene: TRBJ2-2; d_gene: .
CDR3aa: CASSLASSGENEQFF; CDR3nt: TGTGCCAGCAGCTTAGCATCTAGCGGGGAGAATGAGCAGTTCTTC; abundance: .; v_gene: TRBV7-9; j_gene: TRBJ2-1; d_gene: TRBD2
CDR3aa: CASSRQLDSNYGYTF; CDR3nt: TGCGCCAGCAGCCGACAGCTAGACTCTAACTATGGCTACACCTTC; abundance: .; v_gene: TRBV4-3; j_gene: TRBJ1-2; d_gene: .
CDR3aa: CASSQQGWNEQFF; CDR3nt: TGTGCCAGCAGCCAACAGGGGTGGAATGAGCAGTTCTTC; abundance: .; v_gene: TRBV3-1/TRBV3-2; j_gene: TRBJ2-1; d_gene: .
CDR3aa: CASSVDRGAVGYTF; CDR3nt: TGTGCCAGCAGTGTGGACAGGGGGGCGGTTGGCTACACCTTC; abundance: .; v_gene: TRBV27; j_gene: TRBJ1-2; d_gene: TRBD1
CDR3aa: CASSFQVNYGYTF; CDR3nt: TGTGCCAGCAGTTTCCAGGTGAACTATGGCTACACCTTC; abundance: .; v_gene: TRBV12-3/TRBV12-4; j_gene: TRBJ1-2; d_gene: .
CDR3aa: CASSGGGRQPQHF; CDR3nt: TGTGCCAGTTCAGGGGGTGGGCGTCAGCCCCAGCATTTT; abundance: .; v_gene: TRBV19; j_gene: TRBJ1-5; d_gene: TRBD1
CDR3aa: CASSELFTGELFF; CDR3nt: TGTGCCAGCAGCGAACTTTTCACCGGGGAGCTGTTTTTT; abundance: .; v_gene: TRBV7-9; j_gene: TRBJ2-2; d_gene: .
CDR3aa: CASSATGSSTEAFF; CDR3nt: TGTGCCAGCAGCGCGACAGGGTCTTCCACTGAAGCTTTCTTT; abundance: .; v_gene: TRBV9; j_gene: TRBJ1-1; d_gene: TRBD1
CDR3aa: CASRVRTGIYGYTF; CDR3nt: TGTGCCAGCCGCGTCCGGACAGGGATATATGGCTACACCTTC; abundance: .; v_gene: TRBV5-6; j_gene: TRBJ1-2; d_gene: TRBD1
CDR3aa: CASRVGGGGSAQYF; CDR3nt: TGTGCCAGCAGGGTGGGCGGGGGAGGCTCGGCGCAGTATTTT; abundance: .; v_gene: TRBV4-2; j_gene: TRBJ2-3; d_gene: TRBD2
CDR3aa: CAWSVGSLAKNIQYF; CDR3nt: TGTGCCTGGAGTGTAGGGAGTCTAGCCAAAAACATTCAGTACTTC; abundance: .; v_gene: TRBV30; j_gene: TRBJ2-4; d_gene: .
CDR3aa: CASSPPGSYEQYF; CDR3nt: TGCGCCAGCAGCCCCCCAGGCTCCTACGAGCAGTACTTC; abundance: .; v_gene: TRBV4-3; j_gene: TRBJ2-7; d_gene: .
CDR3aa: CASSQEPGQGDSPLHF; CDR3nt: TGTGCCAGCAGCCAAGAGCCGGGACAGGGTGACTCACCCCTCCACTTT; abundance: .; v_gene: TRBV4-2; j_gene: TRBJ1-6; d_gene: TRBD1
CDR3aa: CASSQDLAGLSYNSPLHF; CDR3nt: TGCGCCAGCAGCCAAGATCTGGCGGGGCTAAGCTATAATTCACCCCTCCACTTT; abundance: .; v_gene: TRBV4-1; j_gene: TRBJ1-6; d_gene: .
CDR3aa: CASSGGGITEAFF; CDR3nt: TGCGCCAGCAGCGGAGGGGGCATCACTGAAGCTTTCTTT; abundance: .; v_gene: TRBV5-1; j_gene: TRBJ1-1; d_gene: TRBD1